The clone carrying this TCR beta chain occurred many times. This sample is part of a study of early T cells in non-severe SARS-CoV-2 infection. TCRdb ran MiXCR on the 5' RACE reads and lists one entry per CDR3 protein. The sample has 84,000 or so distinct CDR3 sequences; around an eighth are singletons. Trimming cost V 7 bases and J 4 bases; bases outside gene matches: 11. Germline CDR1 and CDR2: SQVTM and ANQGSEA. This CDR3 contains 14 residues. Source material: whole blood. The gene calls are TRBV29-1 and TRBJ2-5, with 8 bases lining up with TRBD1. The receptor was isolated from an adult who was a healthcare worker with PCR-confirmed SARS-CoV-2 infection or an uninfected control (not recorded which). In DNA form, the CDR3 reads TGCAGCGCTCCTAGGACAGGGCACCGAGAGACCCAGTACTTC. Translated, it gives CSAPRTGHRETQYF.